This T cell receptor (beta chain) was observed in a study of blood T cell repertoires in COVID-19. The overall study: Acute and convalescent COVID-19 samples came from the United States, Italy and Spain. T cells, B-cell-depleted T cells, or PBMCs supplied cDNA or gDNA.

Recovery among Cohort 3 donors was established by two negative PCRs, clearance, or symptom resolution. In the original processing: Reference gene primer amplification in the assay estimated nucleated cell counts. TCRdb's table, derived via immunoSEQ multiplex PCR, lists solely in-frame clones and lacks some. D and trimming were read from the DNA, whereas the V and J calls and clone size are those reported in that table. The sample has roughly 230,000 clones; 82% are singletons. The CDR3 loop spans 15 amino acids. Trimming pared 3 bases from V and 2 bases from J, leaving 14 bases between. Germline lookup yields CDR1 SGDLS and CDR2 YYNGEE. This clone showed up just a few times.

Material: PBMCs or T cells enriched from blood (not recorded which). The TCR comes from an older woman who had recovered from COVID-19. The chain combines TRBV9 with TRBJ1-1; a weak D match, TRBD1 (6 bases). The CDR3 loop is CASSAPSDSNTEAFF. Written as DNA, the CDR3 is TGTGCCAGCAGCGCGCCCTCGGACAGTAACACTGAAGCTTTCTTT.